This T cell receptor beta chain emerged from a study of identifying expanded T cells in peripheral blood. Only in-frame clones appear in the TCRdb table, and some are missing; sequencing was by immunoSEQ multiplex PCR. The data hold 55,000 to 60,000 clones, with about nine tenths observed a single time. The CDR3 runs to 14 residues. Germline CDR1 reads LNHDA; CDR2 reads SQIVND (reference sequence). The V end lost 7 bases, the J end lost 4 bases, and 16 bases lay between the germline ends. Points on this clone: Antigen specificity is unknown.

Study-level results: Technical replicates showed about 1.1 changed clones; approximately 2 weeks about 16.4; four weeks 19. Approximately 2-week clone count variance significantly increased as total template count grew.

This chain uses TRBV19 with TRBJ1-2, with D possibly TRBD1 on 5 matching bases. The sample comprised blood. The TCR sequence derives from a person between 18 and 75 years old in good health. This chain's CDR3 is CASIGGARTYGYTF. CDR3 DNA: TGTGCCAGTATCGGGGGTGCCAGGACCTATGGCTACACCTTC.